Here is one T cell receptor (beta chain) with its context. The sample comes from a study of technical replicates of blood from a handful of donors. Some clones are missing from TCRdb's copy, which holds only in-frame ones; the method was immunoSEQ multiplex PCR. This sample has approximately 88,000 clones, with approximately 94% found just once. In germline, CDR1 is SNHLY, CDR2 FYNNEI. This CDR3 is built from 14 residues. The J segment lost 4 bases and the V segment lost 5 bases, leaving 6 bases of the junction unmatched. The chain combines TRBV2 with TRBJ2-7; 9 bases line up with TRBD1. Sequenced material: T cells isolated from PBMCs. The clonotype was recovered from a human donor in good health. The CDR3 bases are TGTGCCAGCAGTACCGGGACAGGGTTTTACGAGCAGTACTTC. It codes for CASSTGTGFYEQYF.